The entry below describes one TCR beta chain. Its antigen remains unidentified. CDR3 length equals 10 residues. V was shortened by 7 bases and J by 7 bases, with 9 bases between the two germline ends. Per the germline V gene, CDR1 is SGDLS and CDR2 is YYNGEE. Repertoires were generated with immunoSEQ multiplex PCR, while TCRdb's copy carries only in-frame clones and drops some. The sample holds 65,000 or so clones, over 75% seen once. The data originate from a study of Tregs in tolerant kidney transplant recipients. The nonmyeloablative bone marrow transplants came from related graft donors, with transient mixed chimerism. Unstimulated regulatory T cells (CD4+CD25+CD127-), CD4+CD25- non-regulatory cells, CD4 and CD8 cells were FACS-sorted from thawed PBMCs. Findings and caveats of the study: Biological reproducibility was not directly addressed in this study. In tolerant patients, donor-specific Tregs outgrew total Tregs, suggesting antigen-driven expansion. Changing PCR primers prevented nucleotide comparison between some patients' samples.

The sequence derives from a human patient who received a combined kidney and bone marrow transplant. Some T cells may be provided by the graft donor. The chain couples TRBV9 to TRBJ2-7; D not certain. The sequencing used CD4+ T cells from blood (PBMCs), collected 6 months after the transplant. CDR3 in amino acids: CASQRREQYF. The CDR3, as DNA: TGTGCCAGCCAAAGGCGGGAGCAGTACTTC.